Sequencing of this T cell receptor (beta chain) was carried out in a study of identifying expanded T cells in peripheral blood. General observations from the study: Clone count variance between roughly two-week samples rose with total template count.

Remarks on this clone: Antigen specificity is unknown.

Clones were sequenced by immunoSEQ multiplex PCR, and TCRdb holds only the in-frame ones, with some missing. The sample has more than 45,000 clones, over 75% seen once. Germline values: CDR1 SGHDN, CDR2 FVKESK. Trimming pared 0 bases from V and 1 base from J, leaving 9 bases between. This CDR3 contains 15 residues. The sequence was collected from a person aged 18 to 75 in good health. The V call is TRBV14, the J call TRBJ1-2, with unresolved D. The source material was blood. The CDR3 region is CASSQDPQFNYGYTF. The DNA of the CDR3 is TGTGCCAGCAGCCAAGATCCCCAATTTAACTATGGCTACACCTTC.